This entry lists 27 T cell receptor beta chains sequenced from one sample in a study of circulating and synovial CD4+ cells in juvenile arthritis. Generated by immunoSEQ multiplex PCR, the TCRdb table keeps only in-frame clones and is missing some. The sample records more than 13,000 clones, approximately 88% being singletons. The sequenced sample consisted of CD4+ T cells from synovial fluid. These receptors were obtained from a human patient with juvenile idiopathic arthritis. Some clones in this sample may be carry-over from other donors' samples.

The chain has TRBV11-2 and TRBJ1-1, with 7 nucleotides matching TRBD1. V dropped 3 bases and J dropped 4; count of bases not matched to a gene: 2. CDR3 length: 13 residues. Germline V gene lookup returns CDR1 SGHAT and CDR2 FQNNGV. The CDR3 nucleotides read TGTGCCAGCAGCTTTAACAGGGGCACTGAAGCTTTCTTT. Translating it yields CASSFNRGTEAFF.

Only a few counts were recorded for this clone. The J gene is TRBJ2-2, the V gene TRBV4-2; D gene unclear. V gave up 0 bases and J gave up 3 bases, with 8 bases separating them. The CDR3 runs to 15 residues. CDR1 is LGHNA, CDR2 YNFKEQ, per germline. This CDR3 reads CASSQDQLYTGELFF. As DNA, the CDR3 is TGTGCCAGCAGCCAAGATCAACTCTACACCGGGGAGCTGTTTTTT.

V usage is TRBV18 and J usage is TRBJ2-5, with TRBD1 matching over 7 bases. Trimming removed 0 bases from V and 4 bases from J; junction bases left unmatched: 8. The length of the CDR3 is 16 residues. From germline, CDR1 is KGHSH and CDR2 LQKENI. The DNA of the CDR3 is TGTGCCAGCTCACCACCGGTGGCAGGGGGATCAGAGACCCAGTACTTC. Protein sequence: CASSPPVAGGSETQYF.

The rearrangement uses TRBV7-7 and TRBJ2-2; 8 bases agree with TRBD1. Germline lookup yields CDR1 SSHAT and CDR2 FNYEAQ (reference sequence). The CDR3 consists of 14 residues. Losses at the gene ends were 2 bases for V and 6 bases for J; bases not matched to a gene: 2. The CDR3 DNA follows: TGTGCCAGCAGCTTACGGGACAGGTCCGGGGAGCTGTTTTTT. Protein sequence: CASSLRDRSGELFF.

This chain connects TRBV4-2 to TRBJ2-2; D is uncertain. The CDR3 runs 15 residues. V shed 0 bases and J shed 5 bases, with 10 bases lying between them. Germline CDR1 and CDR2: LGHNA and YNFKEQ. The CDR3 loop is CASSQDRQNTGELFF. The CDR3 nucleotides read TGTGCCAGCAGCCAAGACAGACAAAATACCGGGGAGCTGTTTTTT.

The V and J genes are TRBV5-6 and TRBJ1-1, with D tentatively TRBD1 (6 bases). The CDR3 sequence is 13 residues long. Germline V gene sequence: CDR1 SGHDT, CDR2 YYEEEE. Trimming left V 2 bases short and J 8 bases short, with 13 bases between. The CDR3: CASSFPDRDEAFF. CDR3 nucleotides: TGTGCCAGCAGCTTTCCGGACAGAGACGAAGCTTTCTTT. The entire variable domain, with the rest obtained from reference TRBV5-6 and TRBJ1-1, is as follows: DAGVTQSPTHLIKTRGQQVTLRCSPKSGHDTVSWYQQALGQGPQFIFQYYEEEERQRGNFPDRFSGHQFPNYSSELNVNALLLGDSALYLCASSFPDRDEAFFGQGTRLTVV.

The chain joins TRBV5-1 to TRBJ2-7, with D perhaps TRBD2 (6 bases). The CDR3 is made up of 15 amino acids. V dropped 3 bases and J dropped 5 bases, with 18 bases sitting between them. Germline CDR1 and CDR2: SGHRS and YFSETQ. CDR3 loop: CASSSRGSEGHEQYF. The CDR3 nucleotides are TGCGCCAGCAGCTCCCGGGGGAGTGAGGGCCACGAGCAGTACTTC.

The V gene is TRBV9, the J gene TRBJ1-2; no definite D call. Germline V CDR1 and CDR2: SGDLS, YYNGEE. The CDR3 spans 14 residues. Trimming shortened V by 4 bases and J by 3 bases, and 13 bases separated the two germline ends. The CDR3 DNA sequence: TGTGCCAGCAGCCTAGGGAGGACTGACTATGGCTACACCTTC. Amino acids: CASSLGRTDYGYTF. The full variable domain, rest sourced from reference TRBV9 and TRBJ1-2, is DSGVTQTPKHLITATGQRVTLRCSPRSGDLSVYWYQQSLDQGLQFLIQYYNGEERAKGNILERFSAQQFPDLHSELNLSSLELGDSALYFCASSLGRTDYGYTFGSGTRLTVV.

The DNA for the CDR3 is TGTGCCAGCAGCGTAACAGGGGTTTGGGATTCACCCCTCCACTTT. Translating gives CASSVTGVWDSPLHF. The rearrangement joins TRBV9 to TRBJ1-6, with 7 bases fitting TRBD1. Germline V gives CDR1 SGDLS, CDR2 YYNGEE. The CDR3 contains 15 residues. The ends lost 1 base at V and 8 bases at J; junction bases unmatched: 6.

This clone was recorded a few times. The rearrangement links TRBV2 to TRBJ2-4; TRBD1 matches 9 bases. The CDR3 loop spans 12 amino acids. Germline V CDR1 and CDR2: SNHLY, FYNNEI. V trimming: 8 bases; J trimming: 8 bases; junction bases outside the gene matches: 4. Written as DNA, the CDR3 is TGTGCCAGCCGACGGACAGGGGACATTCAGTACTTC. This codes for CASRRTGDIQYF.

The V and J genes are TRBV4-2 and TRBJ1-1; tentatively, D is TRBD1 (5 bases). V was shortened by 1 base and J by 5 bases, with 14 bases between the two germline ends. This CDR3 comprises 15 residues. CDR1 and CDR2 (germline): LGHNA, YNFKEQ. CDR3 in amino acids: CASSQGDDRGTEAFF. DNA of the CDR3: TGTGCCAGCAGCCAAGGGGACGACCGGGGGACTGAAGCTTTCTTT.

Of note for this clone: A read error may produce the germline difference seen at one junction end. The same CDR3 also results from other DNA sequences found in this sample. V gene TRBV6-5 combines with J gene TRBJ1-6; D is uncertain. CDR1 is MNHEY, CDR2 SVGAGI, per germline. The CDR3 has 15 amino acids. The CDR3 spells CASSYSSRSNSPLHF. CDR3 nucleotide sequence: TGTGCCAGCAGTTACTCGTCCAGGTCTAATTCCCCCCTCCACTTT.

This CDR3 is CAISESVAEETQYF. The CDR3 nucleotides are TGTGCCATCAGTGAGTCGGTGGCAGAAGAGACCCAGTACTTC. This rearrangement joins TRBV10-3 to TRBJ2-5; D is ambiguous. Germline CDR1 ENHRY, CDR2 SYGVKD. Trimming stripped 0 bases from V and 3 bases from J, with 8 bases between. The CDR3 consists of 14 residues.

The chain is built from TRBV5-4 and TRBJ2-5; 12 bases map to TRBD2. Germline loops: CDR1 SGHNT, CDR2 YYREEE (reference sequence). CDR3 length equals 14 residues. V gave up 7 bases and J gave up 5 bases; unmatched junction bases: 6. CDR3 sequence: CASSSGGARETQYF. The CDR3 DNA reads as TGTGCCAGCTCTAGCGGGGGGGCCAGGGAGACCCAGTACTTC.

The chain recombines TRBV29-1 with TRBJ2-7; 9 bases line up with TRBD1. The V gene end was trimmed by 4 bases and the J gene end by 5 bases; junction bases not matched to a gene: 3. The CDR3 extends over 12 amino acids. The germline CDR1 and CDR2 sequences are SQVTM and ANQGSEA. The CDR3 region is CSVGTGVHEQYF. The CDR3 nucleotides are TGCAGCGTTGGGACAGGGGTCCACGAGCAGTACTTC.

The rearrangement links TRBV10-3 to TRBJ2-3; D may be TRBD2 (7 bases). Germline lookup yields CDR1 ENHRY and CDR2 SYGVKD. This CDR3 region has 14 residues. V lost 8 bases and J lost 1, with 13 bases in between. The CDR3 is CAIGGRGRTDTQYF. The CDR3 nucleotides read TGTGCCATCGGGGGGCGGGGGCGCACAGATACGCAGTATTTT.

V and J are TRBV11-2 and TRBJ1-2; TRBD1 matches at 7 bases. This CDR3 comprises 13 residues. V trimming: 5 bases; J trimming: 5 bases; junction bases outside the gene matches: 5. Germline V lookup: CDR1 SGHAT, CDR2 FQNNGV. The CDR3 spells CASSAAGGYGYTF. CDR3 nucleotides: TGTGCCAGCAGCGCCGCAGGGGGGTATGGCTACACCTTC.

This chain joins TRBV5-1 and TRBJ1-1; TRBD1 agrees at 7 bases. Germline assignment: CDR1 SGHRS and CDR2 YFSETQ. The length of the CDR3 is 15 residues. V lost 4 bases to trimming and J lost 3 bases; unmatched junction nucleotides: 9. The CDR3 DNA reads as TGCGCCAGCAGCATGACAGGGACAAGTGACACTGAAGCTTTCTTT. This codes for CASSMTGTSDTEAFF.

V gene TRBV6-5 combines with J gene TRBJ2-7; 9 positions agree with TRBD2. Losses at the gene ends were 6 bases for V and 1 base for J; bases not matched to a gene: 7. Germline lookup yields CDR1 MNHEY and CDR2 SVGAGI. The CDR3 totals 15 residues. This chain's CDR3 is CASRKRREGSYEQYF. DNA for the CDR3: TGTGCCAGCAGAAAAAGGCGGGAGGGGTCCTACGAGCAGTACTTC.

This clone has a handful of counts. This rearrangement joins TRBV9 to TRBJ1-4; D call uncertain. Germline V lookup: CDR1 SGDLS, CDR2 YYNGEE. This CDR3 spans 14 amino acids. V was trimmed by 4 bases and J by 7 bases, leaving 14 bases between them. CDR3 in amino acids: CASSPKYGGEKLFF. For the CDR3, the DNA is TGTGCCAGCAGCCCGAAATACGGTGGTGAAAAACTGTTTTTT.

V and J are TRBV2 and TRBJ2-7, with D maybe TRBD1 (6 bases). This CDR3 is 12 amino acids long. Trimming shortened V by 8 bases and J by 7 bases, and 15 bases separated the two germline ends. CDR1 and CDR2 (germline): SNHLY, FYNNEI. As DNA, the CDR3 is TGTGCCAGCCAGGGACAAGGCTGGGAGCAGTACGTC. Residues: CASQGQGWEQYV.

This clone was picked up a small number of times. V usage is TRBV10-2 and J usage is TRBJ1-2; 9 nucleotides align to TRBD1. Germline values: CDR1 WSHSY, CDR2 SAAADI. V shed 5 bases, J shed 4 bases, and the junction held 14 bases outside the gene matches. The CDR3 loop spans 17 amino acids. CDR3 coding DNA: TGCGCCAGCAGTTCCGGGACAGGGAATCCTACCTCCTATGGCTACACCTTC. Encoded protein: CASSSGTGNPTSYGYTF.

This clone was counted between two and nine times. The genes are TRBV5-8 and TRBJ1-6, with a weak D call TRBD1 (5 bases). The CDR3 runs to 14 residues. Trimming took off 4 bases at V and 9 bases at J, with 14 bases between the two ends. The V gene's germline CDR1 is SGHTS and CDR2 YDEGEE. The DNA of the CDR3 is TGTGCCAGCAGCCTGACGTCCCAGGGTTCACCCCTCCACTTT. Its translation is CASSLTSQGSPLHF.

DNA for the CDR3: TGCGCCAGCAGACTGGACGGAAGCGGGGAGCAGTACTTC. Protein sequence: CASRLDGSGEQYF. The chain links TRBV5-1 to TRBJ2-7; D may be TRBD2 (6 bases). The germline V gene encodes CDR1 SGHRS and CDR2 YFSETQ. V was shortened by 5 bases and J by 7 bases, with 16 bases between the two germline ends. The CDR3 length is 13 residues.

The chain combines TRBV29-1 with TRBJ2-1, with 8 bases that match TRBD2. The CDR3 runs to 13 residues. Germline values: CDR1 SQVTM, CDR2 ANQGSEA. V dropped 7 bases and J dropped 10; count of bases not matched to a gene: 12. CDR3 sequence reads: CSGLKSGGREQFF. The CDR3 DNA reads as TGCAGCGGACTCAAATCGGGGGGGCGAGAGCAGTTCTTC.

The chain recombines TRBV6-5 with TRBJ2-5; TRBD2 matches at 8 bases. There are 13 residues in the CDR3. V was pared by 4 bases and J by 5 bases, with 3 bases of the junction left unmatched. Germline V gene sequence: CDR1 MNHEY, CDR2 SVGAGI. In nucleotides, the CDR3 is TGTGCCAGCAGTTCCGAGCGGGGGGAGACCCAGTACTTC. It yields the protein CASSSERGETQYF.

CDR3 residues: CASIRDRIYGYTF. The CDR3 nucleotides are TGTGCCAGCATCAGGGACAGGATCTATGGCTACACCTTC. The V call is TRBV6-1, the J call TRBJ1-2; 8 bases agree with TRBD1. The length of the CDR3 is 13 residues. The V and J ends lost 7 bases and 4 bases, in that order; junction bases with no gene match: 5. Germline values: CDR1 MNHNS, CDR2 SASEGT.